Each of the 11 T cell receptor beta chains below was sequenced from the same sample in a study of T cell responses to AZD1222 COVID-19 vaccine. Repertoires were generated with immunoSEQ multiplex PCR, while TCRdb's copy carries only in-frame clones and drops some. The sample includes roughly 100,000 clones, about 88% of them seen just once. The material sequenced was peripheral blood, taken 28 days after the second AZD1222 dose. The source is an adult who received the AZD1222 COVID-19 vaccine.

This chain uses TRBV30 with TRBJ1-2, with D unclear. The CDR3 length is 14 residues. Per the germline V gene, CDR1 is GTSNPN and CDR2 is SVGIG (reference sequence). V shed 2 bases and J shed 5 bases, with 15 bases lying between them. CDR3 in DNA: TGTGCCTGGAGTCTCAACCGGGCCTTATATGGCTACACCTTC. Encoded protein: CAWSLNRALYGYTF.

This clone has only one observation. This chain uses TRBV24-1 with TRBJ2-2; tentative D call: TRBD1 (6 bases). CDR3 length: 18 amino acids. Per germline, CDR1 KGHDR and CDR2 SFDVKD. The V end lost 9 bases, the J end lost 0 bases, and 22 bases lay between the germline ends. The CDR3 DNA sequence: TGTGCCACCCATGAGGCCCCGGCGGACAGCTCGAACACCGGGGAGCTGTTTTTT. This codes for CATHEAPADSSNTGELFF.

This rearrangement joins TRBV7-8 to TRBJ2-1; TRBD2 aligns across 14 bases. V trimming: 5 bases; J trimming: 15 bases; junction bases outside the gene matches: 6. Germline V CDR1 and CDR2: SGHVS, FQNEAQ. The CDR3 is 13 residues long. The CDR3 sequence is CASSPGTSGRGFF. The CDR3 region has the DNA TGTGCCAGCAGCCCCGGGACTAGCGGGAGAGGGTTCTTC.

V usage is TRBV7-6 and J usage is TRBJ1-4, with a weak D call TRBD1 (6 bases). Germline lookup yields CDR1 SGHVS and CDR2 FNYEAQ. The CDR3 sequence is 16 residues long. Between the trimmed V and J ends, which lost 1 base and 3 bases, there was a span of 12 bases. CDR3 amino acids: CASSLGGTGSNEKLFF. CDR3 in DNA: TGTGCCAGCAGCTTAGGGGGCACAGGGTCTAATGAAAAACTGTTTTTT.

This sequence joins TRBV19 and TRBJ2-7; D tentatively fits TRBD1 or TRBD2 (6 bases each). The V gene's germline CDR1 is LNHDA and CDR2 SQIVND (reference sequence). Trimming took off 5 bases at V and 0 bases at J, with 17 bases between the two ends. The CDR3 sequence is 16 residues long. DNA for the CDR3: TGTGCCAGTAGTCCCCTAGCGACAGGATACTCCTACGAGCAGTACTTC. The encoded protein is CASSPLATGYSYEQYF. Combining the CDR3 with reference TRBV19 and TRBJ2-7 gives the whole variable domain DGGITQSPKYLFRKEGQNVTLSCEQNLNHDAMYWYRQDPGQGLRLIYYSQIVNDFQKGDIAEGYSVSREKKESFPLTVTSAQKNPTAFYLCASSPLATGYSYEQYFGPGTRLTVT.

The rearrangement joins TRBV5-4 to TRBJ2-7; 8 bases line up with TRBD1. CDR3 length: 15 amino acids. CDR1 is SGHNT and CDR2 is YYREEE in the germline V gene (reference sequence). The V gene end was trimmed by 0 bases and the J gene end by 5 bases; junction bases not matched to a gene: 7. This CDR3 reads CASSLESRGLNEQYF. Here the CDR3 DNA reads TGTGCCAGCAGCTTGGAGTCCAGGGGGCTGAACGAGCAGTACTTC.

The chain joins TRBV6-5 to TRBJ1-5; no reliable D call. The germline CDR1 and CDR2 sequences are MNHEY and SVGAGI. V shed 8 bases and J shed 0 bases, with 14 bases lying between them. This CDR3 has 15 residues. The DNA for the CDR3 is TGTGCCAGCGGACTCAGTGTGATTAGCAATCAGCCCCAGCATTTT. Protein: CASGLSVISNQPQHF.

CDR3 sequence reads: CASSFLGLAGNRNNEQFF. The DNA for the CDR3 is TGTGCCAGCAGTTTCCTGGGACTAGCGGGAAATAGAAACAATGAGCAGTTCTTC. V and J are TRBV27 and TRBJ2-1, with 13 bases lining up with TRBD2. J gave up 5 bases and V 3 bases, and 10 bases lay outside the gene matches. Germline CDR1 MNHEY, CDR2 SMNVEV (reference sequence). This CDR3 has 18 amino acids.

The genes are TRBV6-5 and TRBJ2-1; TRBD2 agrees at 8 bases. The V and J ends lost 2 bases and 0 bases, in that order; junction bases with no gene match: 3. The CDR3 contains 16 residues. From germline, CDR1 is MNHEY and CDR2 SVGAGI. DNA for the CDR3: TGTGCCAGCAGTTACAGCGGGAGAGGCTCCTACAATGAGCAGTTCTTC. This encodes CASSYSGRGSYNEQFF.

The rearrangement links TRBV6-5 to TRBJ1-2; D unclear. Germline CDR1 reads MNHEY; CDR2 reads SVGAGI. The ends were cut back, 9 bases at V and 1 base at J, with 12 bases in the middle. This CDR3 spans 13 amino acids. CDR3 residues: CASPGQSNYGYTF. CDR3 DNA: TGTGCCAGTCCGGGTCAGAGTAACTATGGCTACACCTTC.

This clone has a single count. This chain joins TRBV27 and TRBJ2-7; 8 bases are shared with TRBD2. The CDR3 runs to 14 residues. V shed 5 bases and J 1 base; nucleotides not matched to a gene: 4. The germline V gene encodes CDR1 MNHEY and CDR2 SMNVEV (reference sequence). CDR3 sequence reads: CASSPVAGSYEQYF. The CDR3 DNA is TGTGCCAGCAGTCCTGTAGCGGGGTCCTACGAGCAGTACTTC.